What follows are 31 T cell receptor beta chains derived from one specimen sequenced in a study of HIV-infected patients and healthy controls. TCRdb re-derived calls from the 5' RACE reads in MiXCR, one entry per CDR3 protein. The table lists some 20,000 distinct CDR3 sequences, roughly 18% of them singletons. The source material was CD8+ T cells from blood. The source is a human donor in good health.

This clonotype turned up a few times. This chain links TRBV6-5 with TRBJ1-1; D is possibly TRBD1 (5 bases). The germline gives CDR1 MNHEY, CDR2 SVGAGI. Trimming stripped 6 bases from V and 6 bases from J, with 11 bases between. The CDR3 has 12 residues. In DNA form, the CDR3 reads TGTGCCAGCAGACTCGGGGGAGCTGAAGCTTTCTTT. It yields the protein CASRLGGAEAFF.

This clonotype was seen ten or more times. Relative to the germline gene, one junction end is altered; a read error may explain this. The chain uses TRBV2 and TRBJ2-7; TRBD2 might be the D (5 bases). CDR3 length equals 13 residues. Germline values: CDR1 SNHLY, CDR2 FYNNEI. The CDR3 region is CASSEALMVDCSF. Here the CDR3 DNA reads TGTGCCAGCAGTGAAGCGTTAATGGTGGACTGCTCGTTC.

At least ten counts were recorded for this clonotype. The CDR3, as DNA: TGTGCCAGCAACACCGGGACAGGACCCTCTGGGGCCAACGTCCTGACTTTC. This encodes CASNTGTGPSGANVLTF. This chain uses TRBV12-3 or TRBV12-4 with TRBJ2-6, with 8 bases aligning to TRBD1. The CDR3 is 17 residues long. The trim removed 7 bases at V and 0 bases at J, leaving 8 bases unmatched.

The V call is TRBV7-9, the J call TRBJ2-5; 9 bases agree with TRBD2. This CDR3 spans 17 amino acids. Germline CDR1 is SEHNR and CDR2 is FQNEAQ (reference sequence). With V trimmed by 6 bases and J by 4 bases, 15 bases remained unmatched. The CDR3 DNA follows: TGTGCCAGCAGTCTGCCCGGGGGTAGCGGGGGTTTAGAGACCCAGTACTTC. Amino acids: CASSLPGGSGGLETQYF.

The rearrangement links TRBV12-3 or TRBV12-4 to TRBJ2-6, with D possibly matching TRBD2 (5 bases). Trimming took 3 bases from V and 4 from J, leaving 19 bases between them. The CDR3 extends over 18 amino acids. The CDR3 spells CASSLDGVRGSGANVLTF. The DNA for the CDR3 is TGTGCCAGCAGTTTGGACGGAGTTCGGGGATCCGGGGCCAACGTCCTGACTTTC.

This clonotype was detected once. The chain joins TRBV6-5 to TRBJ2-7; 10 positions match TRBD2. V dropped 6 bases and J dropped 4; count of bases not matched to a gene: 9. Germline V gene sequence: CDR1 MNHEY, CDR2 SVGAGI. The CDR3 has 15 amino acids. Here the CDR3 reads CASRFSGGRFYEQYF. The CDR3 bases are TGTGCCAGCAGGTTTAGCGGGGGGCGATTTTACGAGCAGTACTTC.

This clonotype showed up many times. The chain is built from TRBV9 and TRBJ2-1; TRBD2 aligns across 10 bases. The CDR3 length is 15 residues. CDR1 SGDLS and CDR2 YYNGEE come from the germline V gene. The junction had 9 bases not matched to a gene; V was cut back by 2 bases and J by 10 bases. The chain's CDR3 is CASSVNVPSGREQFF. DNA of the CDR3: TGTGCCAGCAGCGTCAACGTTCCTAGCGGGAGAGAGCAGTTCTTC.

The chain joins TRBV7-9 to TRBJ1-2; D possibly corresponds to TRBD1 (5 bases). V was clipped by 1 base and J by 6 bases, with 6 bases between them. Germline assignment: CDR1 SEHNR and CDR2 FQNEAQ (reference sequence). The CDR3 sequence is 12 residues long. The CDR3 region has the DNA TGTGCCAGCAGCTTAGGGGGCGATGGCTACACCTTC. It yields the protein CASSLGGDGYTF.

This chain links TRBV19 with TRBJ1-2, with TRBD1 matching 8 bases. The junction had 9 bases not matched to a gene; V was cut back by 6 bases and J by 3 bases. The CDR3 runs 15 residues. Germline V lookup: CDR1 LNHDA, CDR2 SQIVND (reference sequence). CDR3 nucleotide sequence: TGTGCCAGTAGCGCACTTCTGACAGGGGACTATGGCTACACCTTC. Amino acid sequence: CASSALLTGDYGYTF.

This clonotype was recorded a few times. This rearrangement joins TRBV18 to TRBJ2-1, with D tentatively TRBD2 (6 bases). Germline CDR1 is KGHSH and CDR2 is LQKENI. CDR3 length: 18 residues. The V end lost 0 bases, the J end lost 0 bases, and 15 bases lay between the germline ends. In nucleotides, the CDR3 is TGTGCCAGCTCACCACCCCGGGACTCCTTGAGCTCCTACAATGAGCAGTTCTTC. This translates into CASSPPRDSLSSYNEQFF.

This clonotype was counted only a few times. The chain has TRBV7-9 and TRBJ2-3, with 12 bases identical to TRBD2. Germline loops: CDR1 SEHNR, CDR2 FQNEAQ (reference sequence). With V trimmed by 1 base and J by 5 bases, 19 bases remained unmatched. This CDR3 is built from 21 residues. The CDR3 loop reads CASSLGWNPTSGSTGGDTQYF. The CDR3 bases are TGTGCCAGCAGCTTAGGTTGGAACCCGACTAGCGGGAGCACCGGGGGAGATACGCAGTATTTT.

This clonotype was recorded many times. The rearrangement links TRBV9 to TRBJ1-6; the D is unclear. Germline lookup yields CDR1 SGDLS and CDR2 YYNGEE. The V end lost 0 bases, the J end lost 5 bases, and 9 bases lay between the germline ends. CDR3 size: 15 residues. The CDR3 protein is CASSVGTPNNSPLHF. The CDR3 DNA sequence: TGTGCCAGCAGCGTAGGCACCCCCAATAATTCACCCCTCCACTTT.

This clonotype was seen ten or more times. For the CDR3, the DNA is TGTGCCACCAGCAGAGATTGGGGGTTGAACACTGAAGCTTTCTTT. Translated, it gives CATSRDWGLNTEAFF. The V gene is TRBV15, the J gene TRBJ1-1; D may be TRBD1 (5 bases). The germline V gene has CDR1 LNHNV and CDR2 YYDKDF (reference sequence). The CDR3 spans 15 residues. Trimming left V 0 bases short and J 0 bases short, with 8 bases between.

The V call is TRBV5-5, the J call TRBJ2-5; D is perhaps TRBD1 or TRBD2 (5 bases each). The CDR3 contains 16 residues. The V gene lost 3 bases and the J gene lost 1 base, with 16 bases spanning the gap. The germline CDR1 and CDR2 sequences are SGHKS and YYEKEE (reference sequence). The CDR3 loop is CASSSGSYGSQETQYF. CDR3 nucleotide sequence: TGTGCCAGCAGCTCAGGGAGTTACGGCTCCCAAGAGACCCAGTACTTC.

This chain joins TRBV7-9 and TRBJ2-3; D remains unclear. In germline, CDR1 is SEHNR, CDR2 FQNEAQ (reference sequence). CDR3 length equals 12 residues. Trimming pared 2 bases from V and 4 bases from J, leaving 4 bases between. The CDR3 is CASSLRSDTQYF. The CDR3 coding sequence is TGTGCCAGCAGCTTAAGGTCAGATACGCAGTATTTT.

This clonotype was detected ten times or more. The chain couples TRBV6-6 to TRBJ1-1; D unclear. Germline CDR1 is MNHNY and CDR2 is SVGAGI (reference sequence). CDR3 length equals 14 residues. V was trimmed by 2 bases and J by 1 base, leaving 8 bases between them. The CDR3 sequence is CASSYAGWNTEAFF. The DNA of the CDR3 is TGTGCCAGCAGTTACGCAGGATGGAACACTGAAGCTTTCTTT.

The table lists this clonotype with many counts. The rearrangement uses TRBV9 and TRBJ2-7, with TRBD2 as a possible D gene (5 bases). From germline, CDR1 is SGDLS and CDR2 YYNGEE. The CDR3 sequence is 14 residues long. V was cut by 3 bases and J by 3 bases, with 13 bases left in between. The CDR3 is CASSAGGLDYEQYF. The DNA of the CDR3 is TGTGCCAGCAGCGCCGGAGGTCTCGACTACGAGCAGTACTTC. The full variable domain, in which reference TRBV9 and TRBJ2-7 provide the parts outside the CDR3, is DSGVTQTPKHLITATGQRVTLRCSPRSGDLSVYWYQQSLDQGLQFLIQYYNGEERAKGNILERFSAQQFPDLHSELNLSSLELGDSALYFCASSAGGLDYEQYFGPGTRLTVT.

The V call is TRBV9, the J call TRBJ2-7; D perhaps matches TRBD1 (5 bases). CDR3 length equals 13 residues. V gave up 3 bases and J gave up 7 bases, with 14 bases separating them. Per the germline V gene, CDR1 is SGDLS and CDR2 is YYNGEE. CDR3 in DNA: TGTGCCAGCAGCGAGGGGTATGAAAGGGAGCAGTACTTC. Amino acids: CASSEGYEREQYF. The variable domain in full, with the rest retrieved from reference TRBV9 and TRBJ2-7, is DSGVTQTPKHLITATGQRVTLRCSPRSGDLSVYWYQQSLDQGLQFLIQYYNGEERAKGNILERFSAQQFPDLHSELNLSSLELGDSALYFCASSEGYEREQYFGPGTRLTVT.

At least ten counts were recorded for this clonotype. The chain employs TRBV4-2 and TRBJ2-7; D call uncertain. Germline V gene data show CDR1 as LGHNA and CDR2 as YNFKEQ. Trimming took off 0 bases at V and 3 bases at J, with 12 bases between the two ends. The CDR3 runs 15 residues. CDR3 amino acids: CASSQESWANYEQYF. The CDR3 region has the DNA TGTGCCAGCAGCCAAGAATCGTGGGCCAACTACGAGCAGTACTTC.

This clonotype was picked up a small number of times. V gene TRBV4-1 combines with J gene TRBJ2-3; 14 bases align to TRBD2. CDR1 MGHRA and CDR2 YSYEKL come from the germline V gene. The CDR3 is made up of 17 amino acids. V dropped 2 bases and J dropped 3; count of bases not matched to a gene: 4. Here the CDR3 DNA reads TGCGCCAGCAGCCAACTGACTAGCGGGAGGGATACAGATACGCAGTATTTT. The encoded protein is CASSQLTSGRDTDTQYF.

The rearrangement uses TRBV7-9 and TRBJ2-2; no firm D call. Germline-derived CDR1 and CDR2 are SEHNR and FQNEAQ (reference sequence). There are 13 residues in the CDR3. Between the trimmed V and J ends, which lost 5 bases and 3 bases, there was a span of 7 bases. This CDR3 is CASSPSYTGELFF. CDR3 DNA sequence: TGTGCCAGCAGCCCATCTTACACCGGGGAGCTGTTTTTT.

The rearrangement joins TRBV7-2 to TRBJ1-5; 7 nucleotides line up with TRBD1. This CDR3 spans 17 amino acids. Looked up from germline, CDR1 is SGHTA and CDR2 is FQGNSA. V lost 3 bases to trimming and J lost 0 bases; unmatched junction nucleotides: 8. This chain's CDR3 is CASSFRDRLYSNQPQHF. Here the CDR3 DNA reads TGTGCCAGCAGCTTCCGGGACAGACTTTATAGCAATCAGCCCCAGCATTTT.

CDR3 sequence: CASSYGAGVGTGELFF. CDR3 nucleotide sequence: TGTGCCAGCAGTTACGGGGCAGGGGTAGGCACCGGGGAGCTGTTTTTT. The chain uses TRBV6-5 and TRBJ2-2, with a possible D match to TRBD1 (6 bases). The V end lost 2 bases, the J end lost 4 bases, and 14 bases lay between the germline ends. Per the germline V gene, CDR1 is MNHEY and CDR2 is SVGAGI. There are 16 residues in the CDR3.

This clonotype was recorded at least ten times. The chain recombines TRBV30 with TRBJ1-2, with D tentatively TRBD1 (6 bases). Germline CDR1 and CDR2: GTSNPN and SVGIG (reference sequence). CDR3 length: 15 amino acids. The V gene lost 0 bases and the J gene lost 8 bases, with 19 bases spanning the gap. Here the CDR3 reads CAWSVRGPPGLGYTF. The CDR3 DNA sequence: TGTGCCTGGAGTGTACGGGGGCCCCCTGGATTAGGCTACACCTTC.

This clonotype was recorded many times. The V call is TRBV28, the J call TRBJ2-7, with 8 positions matching TRBD1. The V gene end was trimmed by 6 bases and the J gene end by 9 bases; junction bases not matched to a gene: 19. Germline V CDR1 and CDR2: MDHEN, SYDVKM. The CDR3 runs 16 residues. The CDR3 loop reads CASRNPGGPRYERQYF. CDR3 bases: TGTGCCAGCAGAAACCCAGGGGGCCCGCGCTACGAGCGGCAGTACTTC. The full variable domain, in which reference TRBV28 and TRBJ2-7 provide the parts outside the CDR3, is DVKVTQSSRYLVKRTGEKVFLECVQDMDHENMFWYRQDPGLGLRLIYFSYDVKMKEKGDIPEGYSVSREKKERFSLILESASTNQTSMYLCASRNPGGPRYERQYFGPGTRLTVT.

Ten or more counts support this clonotype. The chain is built from TRBV4-1 and TRBJ2-7, with D perhaps assigned TRBD1 or TRBD2 (5 bases each). This CDR3 has 15 residues. Trimming took 4 bases from V and 1 from J, leaving 14 bases between them. CDR1 is MGHRA, CDR2 YSYEKL, per germline. The CDR3 nucleotides are TGCGCCAGCAGCCTGGTTGGGGACGGATCCTACGAGCAGTACTTC. Protein product: CASSLVGDGSYEQYF.

This clonotype appeared many times. The chain is built from TRBV6-5 and TRBJ1-5, with unresolved D. V was clipped by 2 bases and J by 0 bases, with 5 bases between them. Per the germline V gene, CDR1 is MNHEY and CDR2 is SVGAGI. This CDR3 has 14 amino acids. In nucleotides, the CDR3 is TGTGCCAGCAGTTACAGGTTTAGCAATCAGCCCCAGCATTTT. Its protein product is CASSYRFSNQPQHF.

The chain joins TRBV7-9 to TRBJ1-1; D is unclear. This CDR3 has 11 amino acids. The germline V gene has CDR1 SEHNR and CDR2 FQNEAQ (reference sequence). Trimming left V 3 bases short and J 4 bases short, with 3 bases between. This CDR3 is CASSFLTEAFF. CDR3 bases: TGTGCCAGCAGCTTTCTCACTGAAGCTTTCTTT.

This clonotype was counted a few times. J is TRBJ1-1 and V is TRBV7-6, with D hard to call. This CDR3 has 14 residues. Trimming pared 1 base from V and 0 bases from J, leaving 6 bases between. Germline CDR1 SGHVS, CDR2 FNYEAQ. As DNA, the CDR3 is TGTGCCAGCAGCTTAGGTGGACTGAACACTGAAGCTTTCTTT. This codes for CASSLGGLNTEAFF.

The chain uses TRBV3-1 and TRBJ2-5; D not certain. CDR1 is LGHDT and CDR2 is YNNKEL in the germline V gene (reference sequence). Trimming cost V 0 bases and J 5 bases, with 7 bases left between them. The CDR3 has 13 residues. The CDR3 is CASSQDLRETQYF. CDR3 sequence (DNA): TGTGCCAGCAGCCAAGATCTGCGGGAGACCCAGTACTTC.

This clonotype was found a few times. The CDR3 is CASSYSGSTYEQYF. In DNA, the CDR3 is TGTGCCAGCAGTTACTCGGGGAGTACCTACGAGCAGTACTTC. The chain joins TRBV6-5 to TRBJ2-7; D may be TRBD2 (5 bases). V gave up 0 bases and J gave up 2 bases, with 8 bases separating them. There are 14 residues in the CDR3. Germline V gives CDR1 MNHEY, CDR2 SVGAGI.